A selection of T cell receptor beta chains follows, all from one sample in a study of blood T cell repertoires in COVID-19. The assay was immunoSEQ multiplex PCR, and TCRdb's table has in-frame clones only and misses some. The table lists almost 70,000 clones, about 88% of them singletons. The source material was peripheral blood. These receptors all stem from a woman between 50 and 59 years old with active COVID-19. CDR3s include the opening cysteine and the closing phenylalanine or tryptophan. The order of the fields is V gene, J gene, D gene, clone size, CDR3 DNA, CDR3 protein. The D gene is left open where the match is weak. Not every row has a clone size; where given, it reads once, few, many or a size class.

TRBV7-9	TRBJ2-1	NA	NA	TGTGCCAGCAGCCGGTCCAATGAGCAGTTCTTC	CASSRSNEQFF
TRBV27	TRBJ2-1	TRBD2	NA	TGTGCCAGCAGTCGAGTAGCGGGAGGGCCGTCCAATGAGCAGTTCTTC	CASSRVAGGPSNEQFF
TRBV18	TRBJ1-2	NA	NA	TGTGCCAGCTCGCCTACAGGGTACCCCTCCACTAACTATGGCTACACCTTC	CASSPTGYPSTNYGYTF
TRBV4-1	TRBJ1-4	TRBD1	NA	TGCGCCAGCAGCCACCGGGACAGACCCACAACTAATGAAAAACTGTTTTTT	CASSHRDRPTTNEKLFF
TRBV18	TRBJ2-7	TRBD2	NA	TGTGCCAGCTCACCCCGGGTTAGTTCCGGGACTAGCGGGACCTACGAGCAGTACTTC	CASSPRVSSGTSGTYEQYF
TRBV24-1	TRBJ2-2	TRBD2	NA	TGTGCCACCAGTGACCCTGCCGGGACTAGCGGGAGGGACACCGGGGAGCTGTTTTTT	CATSDPAGTSGRDTGELFF
TRBV7-3	TRBJ2-3	TRBD2	NA	TGTGCCAGCAGCTCCCGACTAGCGGGAGGGACAGATACGCAGTATTTT	CASSSRLAGGTDTQYF
TRBV2	TRBJ1-6	NA	NA	TGTGCCAGCAGTGAAGCAGGGCAGGGTTATAATTCACCCCTCCACTTT	CASSEAGQGYNSPLHF
TRBV28	TRBJ1-1	NA	NA	TGTGCCAGCAGCCCAAACAGGATCCACACTGAAGCTTTCTTT	CASSPNRIHTEAFF
TRBV9	TRBJ2-2	TRBD2	NA	TGTGCCAGCAGCGTAGGTCCCTCTATGGAGGGAGGGCCCCGGGAGCTGTTTTTT	CASSVGPSMEGGPRELFF
TRBV20-1	TRBJ2-1	TRBD1	NA	TGCAGTGCTAGTTCTACGGGACAGGGGGACTACAATGAGCAGTTCTTC	CSASSTGQGDYNEQFF
TRBV18	TRBJ2-1	TRBD2	NA	TGTGCCAGCTCATACAACGCGGGACTAGGCAATGAGCAGTTCTTC	CASSYNAGLGNEQFF
TRBV27	TRBJ1-1	NA	NA	TGTGCCAGCAGTTTTGGCCAGGGTGGAACTGAAGCTTTCTTT	CASSFGQGGTEAFF
TRBV5-1	TRBJ1-1	NA	NA	TGCGCCAGCAGCTTGGAACCGATAACAGGGAACACTGAAGCTTTCTTT	CASSLEPITGNTEAFF
TRBV6-5	TRBJ1-4	NA	NA	TGTGCCAGCAGTATTACGACAATGACTAATGAAAAACTGTTTTTT	CASSITTMTNEKLFF
TRBV5-1	TRBJ2-7	NA	once	TGCGCCAGCAGCCGGGACTGGGGCGGTGGGGAGCAGTACTTC	CASSRDWGGGEQYF
TRBV29-1	TRBJ1-1	TRBD1	NA	TGCAGCGTCTACAGGGGAGGTACTGAAGCTTTCTTT	CSVYRGGTEAFF